The 25 T cell receptor beta chains below all came from one sample that was sequenced in a study of T-cell reconstitution after alpha-beta-depleted transplantation in children. Preparation of the TCRbeta library used unique molecular identifiers. TCRdb re-called the PCR reads with MiXCR, one entry per CDR3 protein. This table has 300,000 to 350,000 distinct CDR3 sequences, approximately 23% appearing once. Sequencing used PBMCs, mostly from graft donor cells, obtained 180 days after TCRalphabeta/CD19-depleted stem cell transplant. These receptors all stem from a male patient between 10 and 17 years old who had a stem cell transplant for acute lymphoblastic leukemia, so the T cells may come from the graft donor.

This sequence joins TRBV19 and TRBJ2-1, with D possibly TRBD2 on 5 matching bases. Trimming stripped 3 bases from V and 2 bases from J, with 14 bases between. The CDR3 extends over 16 amino acids. CDR1 is LNHDA, CDR2 SQIVND, per germline (reference sequence). This chain's CDR3 is CASSIGGWVAYNEQFF. CDR3 coding DNA: TGTGCCAGTAGTATCGGCGGGTGGGTCGCCTACAATGAGCAGTTCTTC.

A word on this clonotype: At one end, the junction sequence differs from germline, possibly due to a read error. CDR3 sequence reads: CASSFIGQGETQSF. The CDR3 DNA sequence: TGTGCCAGCAGTTTTATCGGACAGGGCGAGACCCAGTCCTTC. V is TRBV7-9 and J is TRBJ2-5, with 8 positions matching TRBD1. This CDR3 has 14 amino acids. Germline CDR1 SEHNR, CDR2 FQNEAQ (reference sequence).

This clonotype was counted ten times or more. V gene TRBV12-3 or TRBV12-4 combines with J gene TRBJ2-2, with D possibly TRBD2 on 6 matching bases. The V end lost 5 bases, the J end lost 2 bases, and 12 bases lay between the germline ends. This CDR3 has 15 residues. The CDR3 region has the DNA TGTGCCAGCAGTGCGGACGGACTAAACACCGGGGAGCTGTTTTTT. It is translated as CASSADGLNTGELFF.

The V and J genes are TRBV7-2 and TRBJ2-7; perhaps TRBD1 as D (5 bases). Trimming removed 5 bases at V and 2 bases at J, with 13 bases between. The germline V gene encodes CDR1 SGHTA and CDR2 FQGNSA. The CDR3 is 14 amino acids. As DNA, the CDR3 is TGTGCCAGCAGCGCGCCCAGGGTACCCTACGAGCAGTACTTC. This sequence encodes CASSAPRVPYEQYF.

This chain connects TRBV20-1 to TRBJ1-4, with 8 bases fitting TRBD1. V was clipped by 8 bases and J by 6 bases; unmatched bases: 5. CDR3 length: 12 amino acids. CDR1 is DFQATT and CDR2 is SNEGSKA in the germline V gene (reference sequence). The CDR3 nucleotides are TGCAGTTTCAGGGGGCGGGATGAAAAACTGTTTTTT. Translation gives CSFRGRDEKLFF.

The V call is TRBV3-1, the J call TRBJ2-5; D call uncertain. Looked up from germline, CDR1 is LGHDT and CDR2 is YNNKEL (reference sequence). Trimming removed 1 base from V and 4 bases from J, with 16 bases in between. The CDR3 runs 16 residues. The chain's CDR3 is CASSQVQSLTGETQYF. Here the CDR3 DNA reads TGTGCCAGCAGCCAAGTTCAGTCGCTCACGGGAGAGACCCAGTACTTC.

This clonotype was seen ten or more times. The V and J genes are TRBV2 and TRBJ1-1; D perhaps matches TRBD1 (5 bases). Germline CDR1 SNHLY, CDR2 FYNNEI. Trimming pared 5 bases from V and 1 base from J, leaving 11 bases between. The CDR3 contains 14 residues. CDR3 nucleotides: TGTGCCAGCAGTTCCGGACATCCGAACACTGAAGCTTTCTTT. Its protein is CASSSGHPNTEAFF. Full variable domain (remainder filled in from reference TRBV2 and TRBJ1-1): EPEVTQTPSHQVTQMGQEVILRCVPISNHLYFYWYRQILGQKVEFLVSFYNNEISEKSEIFDDQFSVERPDGSNFTLKIRSTKLEDSAMYFCASSSGHPNTEAFFGQGTRLTVV.

The chain couples TRBV12-3 or TRBV12-4 to TRBJ2-5; D possibly corresponds to TRBD1 (6 bases). V was cut by 0 bases and J by 2 bases, with 10 bases left in between. This CDR3 has 15 residues. The CDR3 region is CASSLAGHTQETQYF. CDR3 nucleotides: TGTGCCAGCAGTTTAGCGGGACACACACAAGAGACCCAGTACTTC.

The J gene is TRBJ2-3, the V gene TRBV12-3 or TRBV12-4; tentatively, D is TRBD2 (6 bases). This CDR3 is 14 amino acids long. Trimming took 5 bases from V and 9 from J, leaving 18 bases between them. The CDR3 region is CASSAGLYLGTQYF. DNA for the CDR3: TGTGCCAGCAGTGCGGGACTGTACCTAGGGACGCAGTATTTT.

This clonotype has only one observation. The V call is TRBV12-3 or TRBV12-4, the J call TRBJ2-2; 10 nucleotides match TRBD1. The CDR3 is 15 residues long. V lost 6 bases, J lost 4 bases, and 5 bases stayed unmatched. DNA of the CDR3: TGTGCCAGCAGGGCGGGACAGGGGAGCACCGGGGAGCTGTTTTTT. The encoded protein is CASRAGQGSTGELFF.

This clonotype was seen a few times. The rearrangement uses TRBV20-1 and TRBJ1-1; 7 nucleotides line up with TRBD1. The CDR3 covers 12 residues. With 7 bases clipped from V and 4 bases from J, the junction kept 6 bases outside the gene matches. CDR1 and CDR2 (germline): DFQATT, SNEGSKA (reference sequence). The CDR3 loop reads CSGQTGPTEAFF. CDR3 in DNA: TGCAGTGGCCAGACAGGGCCCACTGAAGCTTTCTTT.

The chain has TRBV6-1 and TRBJ1-2, with D possibly matching TRBD1 (5 bases). Germline assignment: CDR1 MNHNS and CDR2 SASEGT. This CDR3 is built from 14 residues. V was pared by 7 bases and J by 2 bases, with 14 bases between. The CDR3 region has the DNA TGTGCCAGCACAAGCTCCAGGGTGAACTATGGCTACACCTTC. This translates into CASTSSRVNYGYTF.

This sequence joins TRBV24-1 and TRBJ2-2; 7 bases fit TRBD2. CDR3 size: 15 residues. The germline V gene encodes CDR1 KGHDR and CDR2 SFDVKD. With V trimmed by 0 bases and J by 5 bases, 2 bases remained unmatched. This CDR3 is CATSDLGLGTGELFF. CDR3 coding DNA: TGTGCCACCAGTGATTTGGGACTAGGGACCGGGGAGCTGTTTTTT.

V gene TRBV6-5 combines with J gene TRBJ1-2; D may be TRBD1 (6 bases). Trimming removed 4 bases at V and 1 base at J, with 19 bases between. Germline loops: CDR1 MNHEY, CDR2 SVGAGI. CDR3 length: 17 residues. CDR3 sequence (DNA): TGTGCCAGCAGTTCCTCCTGGACAGCCCTATTTAACTATGGCTACACCTTC. Its protein product is CASSSSWTALFNYGYTF.

V and J are TRBV3-1 and TRBJ2-2; tentatively, D is TRBD1 (5 bases). The V and J ends lost 2 bases and 3 bases respectively, with 10 bases between them. The CDR3 sequence is 15 residues long. Germline-derived CDR1 and CDR2 are LGHDT and YNNKEL (reference sequence). CDR3 DNA sequence: TGTGCCAGCAGCCAAAGGGGTAGCCACACCGGGGAGCTGTTTTTT. It translates to CASSQRGSHTGELFF.

V is TRBV30 and J is TRBJ2-7; D uncertain. With 0 bases removed from V and 2 bases from J, the gap between germline ends came to 5 bases. The CDR3 is 12 amino acids. Looked up from germline, CDR1 is GTSNPN and CDR2 is SVGIG (reference sequence). The CDR3: CAWSVRAYEQYF. The CDR3 coding sequence is TGTGCCTGGAGTGTGAGAGCCTACGAGCAGTACTTC. The complete variable domain, with remaining parts taken from reference TRBV30 and TRBJ2-7, reads SQTIHQWPATLVQPVGSPLSLECTVEGTSNPNLYWYRQAAGRGLQLLFYSVGIGQISSEVPQNLSASRPQDRQFILSSKKLLLSDSGFYLCAWSVRAYEQYFGPGTRLTVT.

This chain uses TRBV20-1 with TRBJ2-2; D possibly corresponds to TRBD1 (6 bases). V dropped 4 bases and J dropped 1 base, with 7 bases sitting between them. The CDR3 contains 13 residues. CDR1 and CDR2 (germline): DFQATT, SNEGSKA (reference sequence). CDR3 sequence (DNA): TGCAGTGCTAAGGGGGAGAACACCGGGGAGCTGTTTTTT. It is translated as CSAKGENTGELFF.

This clonotype has a handful of counts. This chain connects TRBV5-8 to TRBJ2-7; D may be TRBD1 or TRBD2 (6 bases each). CDR1 is SGHTS and CDR2 is YDEGEE in the germline V gene. The ends were cut back, 5 bases at V and 4 bases at J, with 16 bases in the middle. This CDR3 has 14 amino acids. The CDR3 protein is CASSLRGPPYEQYF. The CDR3, as DNA: TGTGCCAGCAGTTTACGGGGGCCACCTTACGAGCAGTACTTC. The full variable domain, rest sourced from reference TRBV5-8 and TRBJ2-7, is EAGVTQSPTHLIKTRGQQATLRCSPISGHTSVYWYQQALGLGLQFLLWYDEGEERNRGNFPPRFSGRQFPNYSSELNVNALELEDSALYLCASSLRGPPYEQYFGPGTRLTVT.

This clonotype appeared a single time. The chain employs TRBV9 and TRBJ2-1, with D unresolved. CDR1 is SGDLS, CDR2 YYNGEE, per germline. Between the trimmed V and J ends, which lost 4 bases and 6 bases, there was a span of 17 bases. The CDR3 sequence is 15 residues long. The CDR3 loop is CASSPRATPGNEQFF. The CDR3 DNA reads TGTGCCAGCAGCCCTCGGGCCACACCGGGCAATGAGCAGTTCTTC.

Comment on this clonotype: At one of its ends the junction is not consistent with the germline gene, which may arise from a read error. The V gene is TRBV9, the J gene TRBJ2-2; 7 nucleotides match TRBD2. Germline V gives CDR1 SGDLS, CDR2 YYNGEE. This CDR3 has 16 residues. CDR3: CASSVGGGTNTGQLFF. CDR3 in DNA: TGTGCCAGCAGCGTAGGGGGGGGAACGAACACCGGGCAGCTGTTTTTT.

Many counts were recorded for this clonotype. The chain couples TRBV29-1 to TRBJ2-7, with D perhaps TRBD1 or TRBD2 (6 bases each). This CDR3 spans 14 amino acids. V gave up 7 bases and J gave up 3 bases, with 19 bases separating them. Per the germline V gene, CDR1 is SQVTM and CDR2 is ANQGSEA. The CDR3, as DNA: TGCAGCGCGGAAAAAGGAGGGGGGATCTACGAGCAGTACTTC. This codes for CSAEKGGGIYEQYF.

V usage is TRBV11-2 and J usage is TRBJ2-1; TRBD2 matches 13 bases. CDR1 and CDR2 from the germline V gene are SGHAT and FQNNGV. V lost 4 bases and J lost 9; bases outside the gene matches: 3. The CDR3 is 14 amino acids. CDR3 in DNA: TGTGCCAGCAGCTCACTAGCGGGAGGGACTGAGCAGTTCTTC. Residues: CASSSLAGGTEQFF.

This clonotype showed up just a few times. The gene calls are TRBV5-8 and TRBJ1-1, with TRBD1 matching over 8 bases. J lost 5 bases, V lost 4 bases, and 7 bases had no gene match. The germline CDR1 and CDR2 sequences are SGHTS and YDEGEE. CDR3 size: 14 residues. This CDR3 reads CASSDDRGDTEAFF. CDR3 DNA: TGTGCCAGCAGCGACGACAGGGGCGATACTGAAGCTTTCTTT.

The table lists this clonotype with a few counts. The rearrangement joins TRBV7-9 to TRBJ1-2; D is unresolved. The CDR3 runs to 14 residues. Germline values: CDR1 SEHNR, CDR2 FQNEAQ (reference sequence). V lost 1 base to trimming and J lost 4 bases, with 10 bases between them. The CDR3 reads CASSLVSRPYGYTF. The CDR3 DNA sequence: TGTGCCAGCAGCTTAGTTAGCAGGCCCTATGGCTACACCTTC.

The chain combines TRBV5-1 with TRBJ2-2, with 16 bases lining up with TRBD2. The CDR3 has 19 amino acids. The J segment lost 0 bases and the V segment lost 4 bases, leaving 6 bases of the junction unmatched. CDR1 SGHRS and CDR2 YFSETQ come from the germline V gene. The CDR3 DNA is TGCGCCAGCAGCGACCCGGGACTAGCGGGAGGGCCGAACACCGGGGAGCTGTTTTTT. Encoded protein: CASSDPGLAGGPNTGELFF.